The 8 T cell receptor beta chains presented below share a single source sample, sequenced in a study of CD8 T cells in ankylosing spondylitis. TCRdb re-called the 5' RACE reads with MiXCR, one entry per CDR3 protein. Of roughly 150,000 distinct CDR3 sequences listed, 30% to 40% are singletons. The sample consisted of synovial fluid, either unsorted or a sorted T cell fraction (not recorded which). The receptors here all came from a male donor with ankylosing spondylitis.

The chain combines TRBV11-3 with TRBJ2-3; 13 bases are shared with TRBD2. The V segment lost 5 bases and the J segment 1 base; nucleotides outside the gene matches: 0. Germline V lookup: CDR1 SGHNT, CDR2 YENEEA. This CDR3 has 15 amino acids. CDR3 bases: TGTGCCAGCAGCACTAGCGGGGGGGGCACAGATACGCAGTATTTT. Translated: CASSTSGGGTDTQYF.

The rearrangement uses TRBV29-1 and TRBJ2-1; 7 bases fit TRBD2. With V trimmed by 7 bases and J by 8 bases, 5 bases remained unmatched. This CDR3 is built from 11 residues. The germline gives CDR1 SQVTM, CDR2 ANQGSEA. The chain's CDR3 is CSGGGYDEQFF. CDR3 nucleotides: TGCAGCGGGGGAGGGTACGATGAGCAGTTCTTC.

The J gene is TRBJ2-1, the V gene TRBV6-1; D ambiguous. V lost 8 bases, J lost 0 bases, and 11 bases lay in between. The V gene's germline CDR1 is MNHNS and CDR2 SASEGT. This CDR3 spans 14 amino acids. The CDR3 protein is CASVQPSSYNEQFF. CDR3 coding DNA: TGTGCCAGCGTCCAGCCAAGCTCCTACAATGAGCAGTTCTTC.

V gene TRBV20-1 combines with J gene TRBJ2-7; 12 positions agree with TRBD1. The CDR3 is 16 residues long. Germline V gene sequence: CDR1 DFQATT, CDR2 SNEGSKA (reference sequence). With 3 bases clipped from V and 3 bases from J, the junction kept 9 bases outside the gene matches. The DNA for the CDR3 is TGCAGTGCTAGTAGCCCAGGGACAGGGGGCTTCTACGAGCAGTACTTC. This encodes CSASSPGTGGFYEQYF.

This clonotype was counted between two and nine times. The rearrangement uses TRBV20-1 and TRBJ2-3, with 12 bases fitting TRBD2. The V and J ends lost 0 bases and 7 bases, in that order; junction bases with no gene match: 5. The CDR3 sequence is 15 residues long. Per germline, CDR1 DFQATT and CDR2 SNEGSKA (reference sequence). In DNA form, the CDR3 reads TGCAGTGCTAGAGATCGGCTAGCGGGGGGGAATACGCAGTATTTT. This gives the protein CSARDRLAGGNTQYF.

This clonotype came up many times. V is TRBV7-2 and J is TRBJ2-4, with TRBD2 matching over 8 bases. In germline, CDR1 is SGHTA, CDR2 FQGNSA. V was clipped by 5 bases and J by 0 bases; unmatched bases: 6. This CDR3 has 16 residues. The CDR3 DNA is TGTGCCAGCAGCCCCGGGGGGGTCGAAGCCAAAAACATTCAGTACTTC. It codes for CASSPGGVEAKNIQYF.

This clonotype was counted only a few times. The chain has TRBV3-1 and TRBJ2-1, with unresolved D. The CDR3 contains 17 residues. CDR1 is LGHDT and CDR2 is YNNKEL in the germline V gene (reference sequence). The germline V and J ends were trimmed by 1 base and 5 bases, with 18 bases remaining between them. The chain's CDR3 is CASSQGYLSKADNEQFF. The CDR3 DNA reads TGTGCCAGCAGCCAAGGATATTTGTCCAAGGCGGACAATGAGCAGTTCTTC.

This clonotype has at least ten counts. The V and J genes are TRBV12-3 or TRBV12-4 and TRBJ1-5, with D unclear. CDR3 length equals 12 residues. The V gene lost 6 bases and the J gene lost 5 bases, with 8 bases spanning the gap. Here the CDR3 reads CASSPQDQPQHF. The CDR3 bases are TGTGCCAGCAGCCCCCAGGATCAGCCCCAGCATTTT.